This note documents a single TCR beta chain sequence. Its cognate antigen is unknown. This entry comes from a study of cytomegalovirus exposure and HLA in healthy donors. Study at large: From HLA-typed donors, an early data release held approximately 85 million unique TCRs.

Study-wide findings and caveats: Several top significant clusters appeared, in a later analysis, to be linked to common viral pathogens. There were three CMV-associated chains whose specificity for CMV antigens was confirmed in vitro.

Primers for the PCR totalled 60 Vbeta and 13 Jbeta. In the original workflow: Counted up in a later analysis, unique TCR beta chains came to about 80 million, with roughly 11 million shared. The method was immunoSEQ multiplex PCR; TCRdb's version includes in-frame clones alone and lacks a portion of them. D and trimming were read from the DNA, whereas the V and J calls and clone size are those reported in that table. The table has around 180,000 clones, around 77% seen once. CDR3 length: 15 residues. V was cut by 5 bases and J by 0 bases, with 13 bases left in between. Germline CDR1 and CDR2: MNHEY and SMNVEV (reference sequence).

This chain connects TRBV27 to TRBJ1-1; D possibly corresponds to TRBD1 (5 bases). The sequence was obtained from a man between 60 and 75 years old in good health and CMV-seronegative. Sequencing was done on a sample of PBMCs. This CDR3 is CASSLYRNLNTEAFF. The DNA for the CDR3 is TGTGCCAGCAGTCTATACAGGAACCTGAACACTGAAGCTTTCTTT.